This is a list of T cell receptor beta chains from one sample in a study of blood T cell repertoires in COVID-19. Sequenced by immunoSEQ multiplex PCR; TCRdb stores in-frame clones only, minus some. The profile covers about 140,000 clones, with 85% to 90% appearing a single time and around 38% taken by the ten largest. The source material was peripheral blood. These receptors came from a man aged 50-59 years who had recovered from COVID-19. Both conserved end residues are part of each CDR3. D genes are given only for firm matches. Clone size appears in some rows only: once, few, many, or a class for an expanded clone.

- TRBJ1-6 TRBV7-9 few CASSLVGGINSPLHF TGTGCCAGCAGCTTAGTCGGGGGGATTAATTCACCCCTCCACTTT
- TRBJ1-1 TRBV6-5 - CASSSGHLNTEAFF TGTGCCAGCAGCTCGGGACACTTGAACACTGAAGCTTTCTTT
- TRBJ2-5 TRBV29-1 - CSVGGAGTQYF TGCAGCGTGGGGGGGGCTGGGACCCAGTACTTC
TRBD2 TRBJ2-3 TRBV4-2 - CASSQALAGGTDTQYF TGTGCCAGCAGCCAAGCACTAGCGGGGGGGACAGATACGCAGTATTTT
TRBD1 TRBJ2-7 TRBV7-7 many CASSLGQGPTYEQYF TGTGCTAGCAGTTTAGGACAGGGCCCGACCTACGAGCAGTACTTC
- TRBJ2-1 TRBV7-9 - CANSLASPREQFF TGTGCCAACAGCTTAGCGTCCCCGAGGGAGCAGTTCTTC
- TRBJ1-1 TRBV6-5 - CASSLAGRDTEAFF TGTGCCAGCAGTCTCGCAGGGAGGGACACTGAAGCTTTCTTT
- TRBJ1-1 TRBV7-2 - CASSLYSGHLNTEAFF TGTGCCAGCAGCTTATATTCGGGACACCTGAACACTGAAGCTTTCTTT
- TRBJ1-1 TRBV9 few CASSEGGVNTEAFF TGTGCCAGCAGCGAAGGGGGGGTGAACACTGAAGCTTTCTTT
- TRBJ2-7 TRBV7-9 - CASSPARGHEQYF TGTGCCAGCAGCCCAGCCAGGGGCCACGAGCAGTACTTC
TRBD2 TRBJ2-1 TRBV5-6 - CASSPRTSGGVNEQFF TGTGCCAGCAGCCCCCGGACTAGCGGGGGGGTGAATGAGCAGTTCTTC
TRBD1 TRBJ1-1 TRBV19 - CASSTGTGGEAFF TGTGCCAGTAGTACAGGGACAGGGGGCGAAGCTTTCTTT
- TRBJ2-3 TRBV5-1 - CASSLAGGGGADTQYF TGCGCCAGCAGCTTGGCGGGGGGCGGAGGGGCAGATACGCAGTATTTT
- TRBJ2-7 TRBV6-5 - CASSPQSGPYEQYF TGTGCCAGCAGCCCCCAAAGCGGCCCCTACGAGCAGTACTTC
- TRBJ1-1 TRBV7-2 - CASSYSVNTEAFF TGTGCCAGCAGCTATTCGGTGAACACTGAAGCTTTCTTT
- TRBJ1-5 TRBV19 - CASSTLIQGNQPQHF TGTGCCAGTAGTACCTTGATACAAGGCAATCAGCCCCAGCATTTT
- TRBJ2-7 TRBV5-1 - CASSLGSGENYEQYF TGCGCCAGCAGCTTGGGTTCAGGGGAGAACTACGAGCAGTACTTC
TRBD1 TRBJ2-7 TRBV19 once CASSQGQAYEQYF TGTGCCAGTAGTCAAGGACAGGCCTACGAGCAGTACTTC
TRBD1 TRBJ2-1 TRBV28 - CASSQWDRDEQFF TGTGCCAGCAGTCAGTGGGACAGGGATGAGCAGTTCTTC
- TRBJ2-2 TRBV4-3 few CASSLNAVNTGELFF TGCGCCAGCAGCTTAAACGCAGTGAACACCGGGGAGCTGTTTTTT
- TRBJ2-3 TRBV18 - CASSPVGSGSTDTQYF TGTGCCAGCTCACCAGTCGGGAGTGGAAGCACAGATACGCAGTATTTT
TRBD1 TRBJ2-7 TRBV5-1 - CASSRTGAYEQYF TGCGCCAGCAGCAGGACAGGGGCCTACGAGCAGTACTTC
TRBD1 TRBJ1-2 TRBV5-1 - CASSPTGRSGGYTF TGCGCCAGCAGCCCGACAGGGAGGAGTGGCGGCTACACCTTC
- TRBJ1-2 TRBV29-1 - CSVDPSENYGYTF TGCAGCGTTGACCCCTCTGAGAACTATGGCTACACCTTC
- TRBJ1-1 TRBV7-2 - CASSLEGDMNTEAFF TGTGCCAGCAGCTTAGAGGGGGATATGAACACTGAAGCTTTCTTT
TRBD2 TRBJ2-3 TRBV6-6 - CASRRGTSDIIDTQYF TGTGCCAGCAGACGGGGGACTAGCGATATTATAGATACGCAGTATTTT
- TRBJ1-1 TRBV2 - CASAPRAGTNTEAFF TGTGCCAGCGCGCCTAGGGCAGGGACTAACACTGAAGCTTTCTTT
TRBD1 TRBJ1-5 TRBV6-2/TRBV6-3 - CASSSRQGASNQPQHF TGTGCCAGCAGTTCCAGACAGGGGGCAAGCAATCAGCCCCAGCATTTT
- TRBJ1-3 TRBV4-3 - CASSLAHLTGASSSGNTIYF TGCGCCAGCAGCCTTGCTCACCTGACTGGGGCAAGTAGCTCTGGAAACACCATATATTTT
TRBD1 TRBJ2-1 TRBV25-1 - CASSVVGTGDNEQFF TGTGCCAGCAGTGTGGTAGGGACAGGGGACAATGAGCAGTTCTTC
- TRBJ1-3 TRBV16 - CASSRLDFGQNSGNTIYF TGTGCCAGCAGCCGACTTGATTTCGGACAGAACTCTGGAAACACCATATATTTT
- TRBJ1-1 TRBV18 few CASSPPNRANTEAFF TGTGCCAGCTCACCACCGAACAGGGCGAACACTGAAGCTTTCTTT
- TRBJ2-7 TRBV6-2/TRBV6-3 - CASSFAGGEQYF TGTGCCAGCAGTTTTGCGGGTGGAGAGCAGTACTTC
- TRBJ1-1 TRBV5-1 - CASSVSLDTEAFF TGCGCCAGCAGCGTCAGTCTGGACACTGAAGCTTTCTTT
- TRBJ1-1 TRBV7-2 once CASSSTGTTEAFF TGTGCCAGCAGCTCAACCGGGACAACTGAAGCTTTCTTT
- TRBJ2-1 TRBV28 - CASGLHNEQFF TGTGCCAGCGGGCTGCACAATGAGCAGTTCTTC
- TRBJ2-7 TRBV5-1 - CASSSLISYEQYF TGCGCCAGCAGTAGCCTGATCTCCTACGAGCAGTACTTC
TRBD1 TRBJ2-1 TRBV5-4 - CASSLERLGTGGEQFF TGTGCCAGCAGCTTGGAACGGTTGGGGACAGGGGGTGAGCAGTTCTTC
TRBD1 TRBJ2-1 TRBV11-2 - CASSLGTGGMNEQFF TGTGCCAGCAGCTTGGGGACAGGGGGCATGAATGAGCAGTTCTTC
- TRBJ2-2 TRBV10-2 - CASSAGGDLNTGELFF TGCGCCAGCAGTGCCGGAGGGGACCTGAACACCGGGGAGCTGTTTTTT